The 28 T cell receptor beta chains presented below share a single source sample, sequenced in a study of T cell responses to AZD1222 COVID-19 vaccine. Measured with immunoSEQ multiplex PCR; TCRdb has only the in-frame clones, and not every one. The sample holds under 170,000 clones, approximately 90% seen once. This specimen was peripheral blood, taken 28 days after the second AZD1222 dose. The receptors originated from an adult who received the AZD1222 COVID-19 vaccine.

As concerns this clone: Other DNA sequences in the same sample also yield this CDR3. The chain couples TRBV5-1 to TRBJ1-1, with 11 bases lining up with TRBD1. Germline-derived CDR1 and CDR2 are SGHRS and YFSETQ. CDR3 length: 14 amino acids. V shed 4 bases, J shed 5 bases, and the junction held 4 bases outside the gene matches. CDR3 DNA sequence: TGCGCCAGCAGCCCGGGACAGGGGGGTACTGAAGCTTTCTTT. Translation: CASSPGQGGTEAFF.

The genes are TRBV2 and TRBJ2-3; TRBD2 aligns across 8 bases. The CDR3 has 15 residues. In germline, CDR1 is SNHLY, CDR2 FYNNEI. Trimming removed 0 bases from V and 5 bases from J; junction bases left unmatched: 4. CDR3 DNA sequence: TGTGCCAGCAGTGAAGCTAGCGGGATGGGAGATACGCAGTATTTT. It is translated as CASSEASGMGDTQYF.

V is TRBV12-3 or TRBV12-4 and J is TRBJ2-1; possibly TRBD1 for D (5 bases). Trimming stripped 4 bases from V and 7 bases from J, with 11 bases between. This CDR3 contains 13 residues. The CDR3 sequence: CASSSLGDNEQFF. The CDR3 DNA is TGTGCCAGCAGTTCCTTAGGGGATAATGAGCAGTTCTTC.

The chain uses TRBV19 and TRBJ2-2; D is perhaps TRBD1 or TRBD2 (5 bases each). The CDR3 length is 14 residues. The germline V and J ends were trimmed by 4 bases and 0 bases, with 6 bases remaining between them. CDR1 and CDR2 (germline): LNHDA, SQIVND (reference sequence). CDR3 DNA: TGTGCCAGTAGTAGAGGGGCGAACACCGGGGAGCTGTTTTTT. Encoded protein: CASSRGANTGELFF.

The gene calls are TRBV7-9 and TRBJ2-4; D may be TRBD2 (6 bases). The length of the CDR3 is 16 residues. The V gene's germline CDR1 is SEHNR and CDR2 FQNEAQ (reference sequence). The V end was cut by 4 bases, the J end by 0 bases, with 13 bases between. The CDR3 here is CASSSYGSLAKNIQYF. CDR3 nucleotides: TGTGCCAGCAGCTCCTACGGGAGTTTAGCCAAAAACATTCAGTACTTC. The variable domain in full, completed from reference TRBV7-9 and TRBJ2-4, reads DTGVSQNPRHKITKRGQNVTFRCDPISEHNRLYWYRQTLGQGPEFLTYFQNEAQLEKSRLLSDRFSAERPKGSFSTLEIQRTEQGDSAMYLCASSSYGSLAKNIQYFGAGTRLSVL.

The V gene is TRBV7-9, the J gene TRBJ2-5; TRBD2 matches at 11 bases. The CDR3 extends over 15 amino acids. Germline assignment: CDR1 SEHNR and CDR2 FQNEAQ (reference sequence). The V segment lost 4 bases and the J segment 5 bases; nucleotides outside the gene matches: 6. The CDR3 nucleotides are TGTGCCAGCAGCTGGGGGACTAGCGGCGGGGAGACCCAGTACTTC. Translating it yields CASSWGTSGGETQYF.

The chain combines TRBV7-9 with TRBJ2-1; D is unclear. The CDR3 has 15 amino acids. Trimming removed 6 bases at V and 0 bases at J, with 12 bases between. Germline values: CDR1 SEHNR, CDR2 FQNEAQ (reference sequence). CDR3 bases: TGTGCCAGCAGAGCTCATGACAACTCCTACAATGAGCAGTTCTTC. As protein: CASRAHDNSYNEQFF.

This clone is a singleton in its sample. CDR3 DNA sequence: TGTGCCAGCAGCTTACGGGACTACTGGGGTGAGCAGTTCTTC. The encoded protein is CASSLRDYWGEQFF. The chain links TRBV7-8 to TRBJ2-1, with 7 bases identical to TRBD2. The junction had 7 bases not matched to a gene; V was cut back by 2 bases and J by 9 bases. This CDR3 has 14 amino acids. The germline gives CDR1 SGHVS, CDR2 FQNEAQ.

This clone occurred a few times. Here the CDR3 reads CASSPPGQGAGQPQHF. In nucleotides, the CDR3 is TGTGCCAGCTCACCACCGGGACAGGGGGCAGGGCAGCCCCAGCATTTT. The chain couples TRBV18 to TRBJ1-5, with 12 bases identical to TRBD1. Germline V gene sequence: CDR1 KGHSH, CDR2 LQKENI. The CDR3 is 16 residues long. V was pared by 0 bases and J by 7 bases, with 4 bases of the junction left unmatched.

This clone was recorded only once. The CDR3 bases are TGTGCCAGCAGTAGCGGAGCAGATACGCAGTATTTT. Residues: CASSSGADTQYF. This rearrangement joins TRBV6-5 to TRBJ2-3, with a possible D match to TRBD2 (5 bases). The CDR3 totals 12 residues. The V gene's germline CDR1 is MNHEY and CDR2 SVGAGI. V was trimmed by 5 bases and J by 4 bases, leaving 7 bases between them.

The chain carries TRBV19 and TRBJ2-1, with 7 bases identical to TRBD2. Germline trimming cut 5 bases from V and 2 bases from J; bases unmatched to any gene: 3. CDR3 length: 14 residues. Germline V gives CDR1 LNHDA, CDR2 SQIVND (reference sequence). CDR3 residues: CASSAGAPYNEQFF. In DNA, the CDR3 is TGTGCCAGTAGTGCGGGAGCCCCCTACAATGAGCAGTTCTTC.

This clone was observed once. This chain uses TRBV2 with TRBJ2-1; the D is unclear. V lost 11 bases and J lost 5, with 4 bases in between. The CDR3 is 9 amino acids. Germline V gene sequence: CDR1 SNHLY, CDR2 FYNNEI. The DNA of the CDR3 is TGTGCCGTCCACAATGAGCAGTTCTTC. It translates to CAVHNEQFF.

The chain is built from TRBV28 and TRBJ2-4, with D possibly called TRBD1 or TRBD2 (5 bases each). The length of the CDR3 is 16 residues. With 8 bases removed from V and 9 bases from J, the gap between germline ends came to 26 bases. CDR1 is MDHEN and CDR2 is SYDVKM in the germline V gene. CDR3 nucleotides: TGTGCCAGCTCGCCTTCTTTGGGGGACGTCGGATCCATTCAGTACTTC. This gives the protein CASSPSLGDVGSIQYF.

This rearrangement joins TRBV11-2 to TRBJ2-2, with TRBD2 identical over 11 bases. Germline CDR1 SGHAT, CDR2 FQNNGV. Trimming took 5 bases from V and 5 from J; bases not matched to a gene: 13. This CDR3 is built from 18 residues. The CDR3 sequence: CASSQTSGSGTVTGELFF. For the CDR3, the DNA is TGTGCCAGCAGCCAAACTAGCGGGAGCGGTACCGTGACCGGGGAGCTGTTTTTT.

This chain joins TRBV18 and TRBJ2-7, with D perhaps TRBD1 or TRBD2 (5 bases each). V lost 2 bases and J lost 3, with 11 bases in between. Germline CDR1 KGHSH, CDR2 LQKENI. CDR3 size: 14 residues. CDR3 in amino acids: CASSPEQGRYEQYF. The DNA for the CDR3 is TGTGCCAGCTCACCAGAGCAGGGACGCTACGAGCAGTACTTC.

This chain connects TRBV4-1 to TRBJ2-7, with D uncertain. Germline CDR1 and CDR2: MGHRA and YSYEKL. The V and J ends lost 1 base and 3 bases respectively, with 13 bases between them. The CDR3 sequence is 15 residues long. The CDR3 is CASSQAATTLYEQYF. The CDR3 DNA reads TGCGCCAGCAGCCAAGCCGCCACTACACTCTACGAGCAGTACTTC.

The V and J genes are TRBV4-1 and TRBJ2-5; D may correspond to TRBD1 or TRBD2 (5 bases each). The CDR3 contains 14 residues. The V gene's germline CDR1 is MGHRA and CDR2 YSYEKL. The V end was cut by 4 bases, the J end by 5 bases, with 14 bases between. CDR3 residues: CASSPPGPRETQYF. CDR3 sequence (DNA): TGCGCCAGCAGCCCCCCGGGGCCTCGGGAGACCCAGTACTTC.

V usage is TRBV20-1 and J usage is TRBJ2-3; 12 positions match TRBD2. The CDR3 runs 16 residues. The junction had 8 bases not matched to a gene; V was cut back by 3 bases and J by 4 bases. Germline lookup yields CDR1 DFQATT and CDR2 SNEGSKA (reference sequence). CDR3 nucleotide sequence: TGCAGTGCTAGTTCTGGGACTAGCGGGTGGTCAGATACGCAGTATTTT. The encoded protein is CSASSGTSGWSDTQYF.

The genes are TRBV25-1 and TRBJ1-2; 12 nucleotides agree with TRBD1. V dropped 1 base and J dropped 7; count of bases not matched to a gene: 7. The CDR3 covers 16 residues. The germline CDR1 and CDR2 sequences are MGHDK and SYGVNS. In DNA, the CDR3 is TGTGCCAGCAGTGAATTAGGGACAGGGGGCGTGAGTGGCTACACCTTC. Amino acid sequence: CASSELGTGGVSGYTF.

This rearrangement joins TRBV7-2 to TRBJ1-2; D may be TRBD1 (5 bases). Per germline, CDR1 SGHTA and CDR2 FQGNSA. CDR3 size: 13 residues. V gave up 3 bases and J gave up 5 bases, with 10 bases separating them. The CDR3 DNA sequence: TGTGCCAGCAGCTTGGGGGTGGAATATGGCTACACCTTC. This translates into CASSLGVEYGYTF.

The chain employs TRBV4-2 and TRBJ2-7; D might be TRBD2 (6 bases). V shed 0 bases and J shed 5 bases, with 14 bases lying between them. The CDR3 sequence is 15 residues long. Germline V lookup: CDR1 LGHNA, CDR2 YNFKEQ. Written as DNA, the CDR3 is TGTGCCAGCAGCCAAGATTCCCGGGAGACTCACGAGCAGTACTTC. It codes for CASSQDSRETHEQYF.

The chain employs TRBV5-1 and TRBJ2-7; 7 bases match TRBD1. The ends lost 2 bases at V and 5 bases at J; junction bases unmatched: 10. CDR3 length: 15 amino acids. Germline CDR1 and CDR2: SGHRS and YFSETQ. The CDR3 nucleotides are TGCGCCAGCAGCTTCAAGGGGGCAAATGGAGACGAGCAGTACTTC. Translating gives CASSFKGANGDEQYF.

J is TRBJ1-5 and V is TRBV7-8; TRBD1 agrees at 9 bases. This CDR3 is built from 16 residues. In germline, CDR1 is SGHVS, CDR2 FQNEAQ. The V segment lost 2 bases and the J segment 7 bases; nucleotides outside the gene matches: 9. The CDR3 bases are TGTGCCAGCAGCTTAAACGCGGGACAGGGAGGACAGCCCCAGCATTTT. Translation gives CASSLNAGQGGQPQHF.

This clone was found a few times. The chain has TRBV6-6 and TRBJ2-1; 8 bases are a match to TRBD1. CDR1 and CDR2 (germline): MNHNY, SVGAGI (reference sequence). Trimming at V came to 8 bases and at J to 6 bases, leaving 12 bases not matched to a gene. CDR3 length equals 15 residues. The chain's CDR3 is CASVFEAGGFNEQFF. The DNA of the CDR3 is TGTGCCAGCGTTTTCGAGGCAGGGGGCTTCAATGAGCAGTTCTTC.

This clone was found a few times. Here the CDR3 reads CSVEDSLNTEAFF. Written as DNA, the CDR3 is TGCAGCGTTGAAGATAGTCTTAACACTGAAGCTTTCTTT. The rearrangement uses TRBV29-1 and TRBJ1-1; D uncertain. Germline CDR1 SQVTM, CDR2 ANQGSEA. With 0 bases removed from V and 2 bases from J, the gap between germline ends came to 7 bases. This CDR3 spans 13 amino acids.

This chain links TRBV11-2 with TRBJ2-1; TRBD2 aligns across 8 bases. V was clipped by 1 base and J by 8 bases; unmatched bases: 7. CDR3 size: 15 residues. Germline assignment: CDR1 SGHAT and CDR2 FQNNGV. CDR3 loop: CASSLAGSGEDEQFF. CDR3 nucleotides: TGTGCCAGCAGCTTAGCCGGTAGCGGGGAGGATGAGCAGTTCTTC.

The chain joins TRBV7-9 to TRBJ2-2, with 10 bases that match TRBD1. Trimming removed 0 bases from V and 3 bases from J; junction bases left unmatched: 7. The CDR3 has 18 residues. CDR1 is SEHNR and CDR2 is FQNEAQ in the germline V gene (reference sequence). The CDR3 coding sequence is TGTGCCAGCAGCTTAGCGTTGGGGACAGGGGTTTACACCGGGGAGCTGTTTTTT. Translating gives CASSLALGTGVYTGELFF.

A word on this clone: An end of the junction differs from the germline gene, which may be a read error. The gene calls are TRBV10-3 and TRBJ1-1, with unresolved D. The CDR3 loop spans 13 amino acids. Germline V gene data show CDR1 as ENHRY and CDR2 as SYGVKD. The CDR3 loop reads CAIGDRMNTEAFF. CDR3 DNA: TGTGCCATCGGTGACCGCATGAACACTGAAGCTTTCTTT.